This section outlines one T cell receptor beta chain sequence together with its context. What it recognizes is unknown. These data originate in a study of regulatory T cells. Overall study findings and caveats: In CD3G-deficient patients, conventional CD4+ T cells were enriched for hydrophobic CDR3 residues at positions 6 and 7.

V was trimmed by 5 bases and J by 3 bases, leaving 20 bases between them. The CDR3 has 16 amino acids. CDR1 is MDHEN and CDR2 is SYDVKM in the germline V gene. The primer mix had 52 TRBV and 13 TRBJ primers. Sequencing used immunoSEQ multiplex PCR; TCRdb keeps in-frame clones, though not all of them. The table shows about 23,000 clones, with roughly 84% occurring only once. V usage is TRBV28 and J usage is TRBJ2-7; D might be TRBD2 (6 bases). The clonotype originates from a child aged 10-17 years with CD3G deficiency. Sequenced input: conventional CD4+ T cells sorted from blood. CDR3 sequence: CASSPKHGRGNYEQYF. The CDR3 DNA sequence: TGTGCCAGCAGTCCAAAACACGGGAGAGGAAACTACGAGCAGTACTTC. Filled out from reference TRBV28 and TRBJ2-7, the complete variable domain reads DVKVTQSSRYLVKRTGEKVFLECVQDMDHENMFWYRQDPGLGLRLIYFSYDVKMKEKGDIPEGYSVSREKKERFSLILESASTNQTSMYLCASSPKHGRGNYEQYFGPGTRLTVT.